The present entry profiles one TCR beta chain with its context. Its antigen is undetermined. The data are from a study of blood T cells in healthy people across ages. General study findings and limits: As age increased, TCR beta diversity per million T cells fell in a roughly linear fashion. In long-lived donors, naive CD4+ cell counts and diversity exceeded those of aged donors. Across samples, TCR beta diversity tracked strongly with naive T cell percentage. Diversity estimates drawn from one million T cells were deemed underestimates.

CDR3 length: 14 residues. The germline V and J ends were trimmed by 3 bases and 4 bases, with 12 bases remaining between them. Germline CDR1 and CDR2: LGHNA and YNFKEQ. The use of a sample-barcoded 5' primer and a J-beta primer mix characterized a second PCR of about 7 to 12 cycles. Each CDR3 protein gets one entry after TCRdb re-called the 5' RACE reads with MiXCR. The sample has fewer than 2,000,000 distinct CDR3 sequences, 39% seen once. The chain couples TRBV4-2 to TRBJ1-2, with no clear D. The sequence was collected from a human donor in good health. The specimen sequenced was blood. In DNA, the CDR3 is TGTGCCAGCAGCCACGTTTCGGACTCCTATGGCTACACCTTC. Translation gives CASSHVSDSYGYTF.